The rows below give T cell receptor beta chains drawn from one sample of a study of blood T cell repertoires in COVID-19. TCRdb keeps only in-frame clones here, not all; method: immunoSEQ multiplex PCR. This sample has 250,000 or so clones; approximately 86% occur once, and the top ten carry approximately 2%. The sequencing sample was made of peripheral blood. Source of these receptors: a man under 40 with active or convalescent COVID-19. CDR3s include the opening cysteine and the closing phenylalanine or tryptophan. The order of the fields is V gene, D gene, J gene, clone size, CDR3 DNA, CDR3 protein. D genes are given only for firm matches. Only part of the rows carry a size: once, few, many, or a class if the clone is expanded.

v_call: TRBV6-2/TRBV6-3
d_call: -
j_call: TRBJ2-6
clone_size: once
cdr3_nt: TGTGCCAGCAGTTACCCGGCTGATAGCAGGACAGACATACGGGGGGCCAACGTCCTGACTTTC
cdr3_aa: CASSYPADSRTDIRGANVLTF

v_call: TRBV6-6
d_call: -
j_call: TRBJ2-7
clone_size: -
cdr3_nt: TGTGCCAGCAGTAGACTCTACGAGCAGTACTTC
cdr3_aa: CASSRLYEQYF

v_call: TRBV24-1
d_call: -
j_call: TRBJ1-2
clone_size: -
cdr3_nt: TGTGCCACCAGTGTGACGGACGGGGACTATGGCTACACCTTC
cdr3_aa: CATSVTDGDYGYTF

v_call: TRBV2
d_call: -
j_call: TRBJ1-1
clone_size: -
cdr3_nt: TGTGCCAGCAGCGCCAGGTCGTGGCCTGAAGCTTTCTTT
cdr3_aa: CASSARSWPEAFF

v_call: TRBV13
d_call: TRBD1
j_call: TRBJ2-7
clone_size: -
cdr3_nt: TGTGCCAGCAGCTTAGCCCGGGACAGGGGGCTTTCCTACGAGCAGTACTTC
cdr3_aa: CASSLARDRGLSYEQYF

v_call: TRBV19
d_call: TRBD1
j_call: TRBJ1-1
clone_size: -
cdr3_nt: TGTGCCAGTAGTCCTCGAACCGGGACAGGGCCGGTGAAAGCTTTCTTT
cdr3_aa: CASSPRTGTGPVKAFF

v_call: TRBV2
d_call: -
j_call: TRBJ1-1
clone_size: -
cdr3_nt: TGTGCCAGCAGTGCAGTATACACTGAAGCTTTCTTT
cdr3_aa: CASSAVYTEAFF

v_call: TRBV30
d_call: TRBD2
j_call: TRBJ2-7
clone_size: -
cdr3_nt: TGTGCCTGGAGTACACTGGCGGGGGGGTTTCTTTACTTC
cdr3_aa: CAWSTLAGGFLYF

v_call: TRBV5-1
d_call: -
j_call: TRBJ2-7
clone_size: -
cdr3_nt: TGCGCCAGCAGCTTTACAGGGTCGGACGGGCCCTCCTACGAGCAGTACTTC
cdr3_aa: CASSFTGSDGPSYEQYF

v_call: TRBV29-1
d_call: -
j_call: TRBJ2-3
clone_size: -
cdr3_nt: TGCAGCGTTGTTGGCAGAAGCACAGATACGCAGTATTTT
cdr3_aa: CSVVGRSTDTQYF

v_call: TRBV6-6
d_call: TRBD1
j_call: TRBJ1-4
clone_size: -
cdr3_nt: TGTGCCAGCAGTCATCGACAGGGTGGAAATGAAAAACTGTTTTTT
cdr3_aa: CASSHRQGGNEKLFF

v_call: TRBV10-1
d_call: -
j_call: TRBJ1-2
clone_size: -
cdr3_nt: TGCGCCAGCAGTGAGTCAGCCTCCTATGGCTACACCTTC
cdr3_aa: CASSESASYGYTF

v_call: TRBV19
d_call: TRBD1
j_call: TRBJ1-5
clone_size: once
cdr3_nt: TGTGCCAGTAGTTTTGGGGGACAGCCCAATCAGCCCCAGCATTTT
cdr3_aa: CASSFGGQPNQPQHF